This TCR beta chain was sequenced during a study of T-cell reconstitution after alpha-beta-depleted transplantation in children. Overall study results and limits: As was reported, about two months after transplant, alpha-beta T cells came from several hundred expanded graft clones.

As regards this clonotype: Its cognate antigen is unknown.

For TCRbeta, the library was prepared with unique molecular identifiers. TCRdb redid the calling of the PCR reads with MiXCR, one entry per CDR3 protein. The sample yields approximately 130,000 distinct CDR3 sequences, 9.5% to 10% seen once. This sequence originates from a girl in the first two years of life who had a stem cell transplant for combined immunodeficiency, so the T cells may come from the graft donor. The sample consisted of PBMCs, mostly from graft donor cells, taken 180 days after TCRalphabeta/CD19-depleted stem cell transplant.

CDR3 nucleotides: TGTGCCAGCAGAACCGGGACACTTGATGGGCCCCAGCATTTT. Its translation: CASRTGTLDGPQHF. This rearrangement joins TRBV12-3 or TRBV12-4 to TRBJ1-5; TRBD1 is a possible D gene (6 bases). Trimming stripped 6 bases from V and 9 bases from J, with 18 bases between. The CDR3 extends over 14 amino acids.